These 8 T cell receptor beta chains were all obtained from the same sample, sequenced in a study of T cell responses to AZD1222 COVID-19 vaccine. Assay used: immunoSEQ multiplex PCR; TCRdb lists only in-frame clones, some missing. This sample has 150,000 to 200,000 clones, with more than 75% found just once. Sequenced material: peripheral blood, taken on day 0 of MenACWY control vaccination. Source of these receptors: an adult in good health.

The gene calls are TRBV30 and TRBJ2-7, with TRBD2 as a possible D gene (5 bases). This CDR3 contains 11 residues. Germline values: CDR1 GTSNPN, CDR2 SVGIG (reference sequence). The V end lost 1 base, the J end lost 4 bases, and 5 bases lay between the germline ends. The CDR3 reads CAWSAGYEQYF. The CDR3 region has the DNA TGTGCCTGGAGTGCGGGGTACGAGCAGTACTTC.

The chain has TRBV10-3 and TRBJ1-2, with a possible D match to TRBD1 (5 bases). CDR3 size: 14 residues. V lost 6 bases and J 2 bases, leaving 13 bases between the germline ends. CDR1 is ENHRY and CDR2 is SYGVKD in the germline V gene. The CDR3 here is CAIRGTARNYGYTF. CDR3 DNA: TGTGCCATCAGGGGGACTGCGCGGAACTATGGCTACACCTTC.

This sequence joins TRBV19 and TRBJ2-1, with 11 nucleotides matching TRBD2. V gave up 0 bases and J gave up 14 bases; unmatched junction bases: 9. The germline gives CDR1 LNHDA, CDR2 SQIVND (reference sequence). The CDR3 runs 15 residues. This CDR3 reads CASSIERLAGGRKFF. The CDR3 nucleotides read TGTGCCAGTAGTATAGAACGGCTAGCGGGAGGTCGAAAGTTCTTC.

The rearrangement links TRBV10-3 to TRBJ2-1; no reliable D call. With 0 bases removed from V and 3 bases from J, the gap between germline ends came to 12 bases. The length of the CDR3 is 16 residues. The V gene's germline CDR1 is ENHRY and CDR2 SYGVKD. CDR3 amino acids: CAISESGTASYNEQFF. CDR3 DNA sequence: TGTGCCATCAGTGAGTCGGGAACAGCCAGCTACAATGAGCAGTTCTTC.

The DNA for the CDR3 is TGTGCCATCACGGGGACAGGGGGCGTCGGGAACACTGAAGCTTTCTTT. Its protein product is CAITGTGGVGNTEAFF. The genes are TRBV10-3 and TRBJ1-1; TRBD1 aligns across 12 bases. V trimming: 7 bases; J trimming: 1 base; junction bases outside the gene matches: 7. The CDR3 sequence is 16 residues long. CDR1 is ENHRY and CDR2 is SYGVKD in the germline V gene.

This chain joins TRBV7-2 and TRBJ1-3; D possibly corresponds to TRBD1 (5 bases). CDR1 and CDR2 from the germline V gene are SGHTA and FQGNSA. Trimming shortened V by 2 bases and J by 0 bases, and 11 bases separated the two germline ends. There are 16 residues in the CDR3. The CDR3 protein is CASSLRGGSSGNTIYF. The CDR3 DNA reads TGTGCCAGCAGCTTAAGGGGCGGAAGCTCTGGAAACACCATATATTTT. The whole variable domain, remainder taken from reference TRBV7-2 and TRBJ1-3, is GAGVSQSPSNKVTEKGKDVELRCDPISGHTALYWYRQSLGQGLEFLIYFQGNSAPDKSGLPSDRFSAERTGGSVSTLTIQRTQQEDSAVYLCASSLRGGSSGNTIYFGEGSWLTVV.

This chain uses TRBV4-3 with TRBJ1-6; D may be TRBD1 (6 bases). Germline CDR1 reads LGHNA; CDR2 reads YSLEER. The germline V and J ends were trimmed by 0 bases and 8 bases, with 11 bases remaining between them. This CDR3 has 15 residues. The CDR3 DNA follows: TGCGCCAGCAGCCAAGAGGCAGGGGCGGATTCACCCCTCCACTTT. This codes for CASSQEAGADSPLHF.

This clone was recorded only once. V usage is TRBV7-3 and J usage is TRBJ2-5; D is ambiguous. V was pared by 5 bases and J by 4 bases, with 11 bases between. The CDR3 extends over 13 amino acids. CDR1 SGHTA and CDR2 FQGTGA come from the germline V gene. CDR3 sequence: CASSPSDSETQYF. DNA of the CDR3: TGTGCCAGCAGCCCCTCGGATTCAGAGACCCAGTACTTC.